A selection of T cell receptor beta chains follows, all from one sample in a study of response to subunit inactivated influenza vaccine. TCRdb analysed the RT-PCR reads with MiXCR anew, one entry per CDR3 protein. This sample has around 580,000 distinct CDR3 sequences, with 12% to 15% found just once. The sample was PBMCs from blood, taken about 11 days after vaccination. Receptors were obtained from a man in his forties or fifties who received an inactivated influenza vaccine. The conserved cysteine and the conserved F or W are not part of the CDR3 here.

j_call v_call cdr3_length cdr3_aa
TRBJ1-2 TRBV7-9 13 ASSPRGRGSWGYT
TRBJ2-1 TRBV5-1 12 ASNPGLATWEQF
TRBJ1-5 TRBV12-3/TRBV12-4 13 ASSLQGIGNQPQH
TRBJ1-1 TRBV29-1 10 SAVTGLTEAF
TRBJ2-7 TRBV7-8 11 ASSLSGWDEQY
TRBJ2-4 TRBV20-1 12 SAAGRPGLDIQY
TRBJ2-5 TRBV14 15 ASSHGHTPGGQETQY
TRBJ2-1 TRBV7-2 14 ASSLDGRGANNEQF
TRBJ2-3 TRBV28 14 ASSSPRTSGRDTQY
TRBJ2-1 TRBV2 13 ASSVFEGAGNEQF
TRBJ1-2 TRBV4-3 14 ASSQAHRGPYYGYT
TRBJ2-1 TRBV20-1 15 SARDQFAGPSYNEQF
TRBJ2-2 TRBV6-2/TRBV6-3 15 ASSTDSLSRDTGELF
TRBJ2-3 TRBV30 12 AWSPGQGPDTQY
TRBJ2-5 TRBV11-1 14 ASSTRTGNEQETQY
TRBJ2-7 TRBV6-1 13 ASSPQRGFTYEQY
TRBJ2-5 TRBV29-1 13 SVEGPGGWGETQY
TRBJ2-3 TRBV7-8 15 ASSSLPGLVSPDTQY
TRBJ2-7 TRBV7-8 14 ASSPRWSEESYEQY
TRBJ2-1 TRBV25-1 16 ASSEYLGTSGTYNEQF
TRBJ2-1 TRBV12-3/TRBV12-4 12 ASSLRTGYNEQF
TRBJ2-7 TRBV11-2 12 ASSLGDRGGEQY
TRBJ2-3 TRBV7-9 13 ASSLGLVHPDTQY
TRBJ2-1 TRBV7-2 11 ASSSRSYNEQF
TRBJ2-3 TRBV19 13 ASSLRFTSTDTQY
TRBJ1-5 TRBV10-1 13 ASSSGTGDSQPQH
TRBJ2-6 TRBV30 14 AWRGAVGSGANVLT
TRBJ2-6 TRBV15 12 ATSRDLGPNVLT
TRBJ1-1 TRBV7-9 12 ASSTTGINTEAS
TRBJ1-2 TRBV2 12 ASSVARTGVGYT
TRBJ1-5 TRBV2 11 ASSSISNQPQH
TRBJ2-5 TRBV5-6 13 ASSSREVNQETQY
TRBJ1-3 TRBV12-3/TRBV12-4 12 ASSILPFGNTIY
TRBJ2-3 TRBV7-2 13 ASSLAGGYSDTQY
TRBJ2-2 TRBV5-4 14 ASSWGQGRDTGELF
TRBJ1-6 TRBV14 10 ASSHNNSPLH
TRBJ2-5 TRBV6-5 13 ASSSGPRIHETQY
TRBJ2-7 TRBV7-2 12 ASSLGSQTYEQY
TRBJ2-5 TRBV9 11 ASSPRNSETQY
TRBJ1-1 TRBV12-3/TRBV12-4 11 ASNGWGIDEAF
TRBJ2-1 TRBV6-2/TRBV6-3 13 ASTLAGGGYNEQF
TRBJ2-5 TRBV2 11 ASSEGHKETQY